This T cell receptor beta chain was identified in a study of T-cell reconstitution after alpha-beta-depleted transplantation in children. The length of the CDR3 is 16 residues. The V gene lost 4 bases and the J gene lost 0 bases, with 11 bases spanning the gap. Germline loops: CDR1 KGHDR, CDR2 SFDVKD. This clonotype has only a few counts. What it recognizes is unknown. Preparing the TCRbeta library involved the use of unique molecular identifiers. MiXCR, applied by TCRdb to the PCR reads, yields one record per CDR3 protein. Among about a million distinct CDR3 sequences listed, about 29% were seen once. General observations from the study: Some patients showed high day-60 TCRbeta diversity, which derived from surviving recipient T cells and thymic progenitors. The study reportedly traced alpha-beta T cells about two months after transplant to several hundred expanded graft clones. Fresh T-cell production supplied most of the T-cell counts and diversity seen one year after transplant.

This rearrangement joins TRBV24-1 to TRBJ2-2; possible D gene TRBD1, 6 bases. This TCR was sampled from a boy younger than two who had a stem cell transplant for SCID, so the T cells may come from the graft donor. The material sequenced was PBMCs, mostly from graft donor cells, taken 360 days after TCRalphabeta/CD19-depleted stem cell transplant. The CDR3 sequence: CATSEPGTTNTGELFF. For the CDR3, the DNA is TGTGCCACCAGTGAACCAGGGACAACGAACACCGGGGAGCTGTTTTTT.